A single T cell receptor (beta chain) is shown here with its context. Its antigen is unknown. CDR3 and TCR beta VDJ profiling relied on genomic DNA as the template. TCRdb processed the reads anew with MiXCR; each CDR3 protein has one entry. The table records 250,000 to 300,000 distinct CDR3 sequences, 56% of them present only once. By flow cytometry, patients selected for sequencing had shown an expansion of CD8+CD57+ cells. A severe acquired aplastic anemia diagnosis applied to all patients. This CDR3 has 12 amino acids. Germline V gene lookup returns CDR1 SGHTA and CDR2 FQGNSA. J was trimmed by 15 bases and V by 1 base; bases with no gene match: 5. This entry is derived from a study of CD8+CD57+ T cells in acquired aplastic anemia. General study points: Researchers report that fewer than 35 CD8+ CDR3 sequences appeared in both patients and controls.

The sequence was collected from a human donor with aplastic anemia. Material for sequencing was sorted CD4+, CD8+, or CD8+CD57+ T cells (not recorded which) from PBMCs. J is TRBJ2-1 and V is TRBV7-2, with TRBD2 matching 8 bases. DNA for the CDR3: TGTGCCAGCAGCTTAGTCAGCGGGAGCCTGTTCTTC. As protein: CASSLVSGSLFF. The full variable domain, rest sourced from reference TRBV7-2 and TRBJ2-1, is GAGVSQSPSNKVTEKGKDVELRCDPISGHTALYWYRQSLGQGLEFLIYFQGNSAPDKSGLPSDRFSAERTGGSVSTLTIQRTQQEDSAVYLCASSLVSGSLFFGPGTRLTVL.